The clone carrying this T cell receptor (beta chain) was seen a few times. Its antigen is not identified. V was clipped by 2 bases and J by 5 bases, with 4 bases between them. The V gene's germline CDR1 is SGHTA and CDR2 FQGNSA. This CDR3 spans 11 amino acids. 60 Vbeta and 13 Jbeta primers were used in PCR. Method: immunoSEQ multiplex PCR; TCRdb's copy keeps in-frame clones and lacks some. This sample has approximately 130,000 clones, with approximately 10% found just once. The sample belongs to a study of cytomegalovirus exposure and HLA in healthy donors. General study points: Previous analysis showed most TCR beta V segments were productive about 90% or about 30% of the time. Compared with the approximately 700-donor mean, an Asian-associated ancestry cluster reportedly had fewer N-insertions, according to a later analysis.

The TCR originated in a woman aged 40 to 50 in good health and CMV-seropositive. V usage is TRBV7-2 and J usage is TRBJ2-7, with D unclear. Sequencing was done on a sample of PBMCs. The CDR3, as DNA: TGTGCCAGCAGCTTATATAACGAGCAGTACTTC. Amino acids: CASSLYNEQYF.